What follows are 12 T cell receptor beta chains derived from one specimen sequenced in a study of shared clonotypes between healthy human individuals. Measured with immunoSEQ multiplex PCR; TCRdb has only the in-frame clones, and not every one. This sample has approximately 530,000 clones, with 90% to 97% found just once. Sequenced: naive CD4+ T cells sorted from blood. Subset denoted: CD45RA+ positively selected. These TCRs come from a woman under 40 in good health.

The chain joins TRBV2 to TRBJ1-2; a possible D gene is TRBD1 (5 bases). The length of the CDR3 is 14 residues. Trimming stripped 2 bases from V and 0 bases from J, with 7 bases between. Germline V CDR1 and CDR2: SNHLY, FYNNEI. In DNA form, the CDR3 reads TGTGCCAGCAGTGAACAGGGTTCTAACTATGGCTACACCTTC. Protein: CASSEQGSNYGYTF.

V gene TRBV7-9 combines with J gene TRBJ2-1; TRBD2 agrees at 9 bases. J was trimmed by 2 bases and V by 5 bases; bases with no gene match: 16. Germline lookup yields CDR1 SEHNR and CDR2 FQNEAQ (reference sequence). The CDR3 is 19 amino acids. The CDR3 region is CASSLPPKPGLAPYNEQFF. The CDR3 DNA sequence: TGTGCCAGCAGCCTACCTCCGAAACCGGGACTAGCACCCTACAATGAGCAGTTCTTC.

The CDR3 nucleotides read TGCAGCGTGGGGCACAGGGAAGGCAGCTACACCTTC. This sequence encodes CSVGHREGSYTF. J is TRBJ1-2 and V is TRBV29-1, with TRBD1 as a possible D gene (6 bases). V lost 6 bases, J lost 9 bases, and 17 bases lay in between. The CDR3 runs to 12 residues. Germline assignment: CDR1 SQVTM and CDR2 ANQGSEA.

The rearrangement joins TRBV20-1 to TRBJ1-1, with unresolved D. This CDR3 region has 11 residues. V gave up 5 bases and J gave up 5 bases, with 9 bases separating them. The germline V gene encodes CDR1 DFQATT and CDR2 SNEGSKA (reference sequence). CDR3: CSASGRTEAFF. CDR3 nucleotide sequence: TGCAGTGCTTCGGGGAGAACTGAAGCTTTCTTT.

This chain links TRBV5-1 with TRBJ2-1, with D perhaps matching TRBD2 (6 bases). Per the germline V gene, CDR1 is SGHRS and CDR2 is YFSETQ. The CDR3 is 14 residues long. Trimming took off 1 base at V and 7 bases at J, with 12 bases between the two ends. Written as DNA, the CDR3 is TGCGCCAGCAGCTTGATCCTAGCGAATAATGAGCAGTTCTTC. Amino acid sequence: CASSLILANNEQFF.

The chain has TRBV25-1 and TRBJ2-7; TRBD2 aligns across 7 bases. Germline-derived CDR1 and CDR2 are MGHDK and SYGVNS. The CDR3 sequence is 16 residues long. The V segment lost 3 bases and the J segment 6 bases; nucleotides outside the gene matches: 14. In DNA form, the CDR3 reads TGTGCCAGCAGTGACAACCTCGGGGCGGGAGAGTCCGAGCAGTACTTC. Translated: CASSDNLGAGESEQYF.

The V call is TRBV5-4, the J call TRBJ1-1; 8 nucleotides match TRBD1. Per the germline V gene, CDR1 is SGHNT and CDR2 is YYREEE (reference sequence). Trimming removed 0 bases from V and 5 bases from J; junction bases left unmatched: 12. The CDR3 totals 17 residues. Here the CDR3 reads CASSLGRGRLGKTEAFF. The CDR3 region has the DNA TGTGCCAGCAGCTTGGGCAGGGGGCGGCTTGGGAAAACTGAAGCTTTCTTT.

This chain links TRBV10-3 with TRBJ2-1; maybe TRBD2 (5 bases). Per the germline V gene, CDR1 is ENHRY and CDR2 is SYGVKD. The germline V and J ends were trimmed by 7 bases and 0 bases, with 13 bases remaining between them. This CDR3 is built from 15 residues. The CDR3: CAITPRVSSYNEQFF. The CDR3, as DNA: TGTGCCATCACCCCGCGGGTAAGCTCCTACAATGAGCAGTTCTTC.

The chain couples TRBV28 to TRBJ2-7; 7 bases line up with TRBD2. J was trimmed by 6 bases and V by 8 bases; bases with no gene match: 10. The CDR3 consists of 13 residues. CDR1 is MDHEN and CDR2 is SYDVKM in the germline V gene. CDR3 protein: CASRRGGSVEQYF. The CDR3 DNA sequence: TGTGCCAGCCGTCGGGGAGGGTCCGTCGAGCAGTACTTC.

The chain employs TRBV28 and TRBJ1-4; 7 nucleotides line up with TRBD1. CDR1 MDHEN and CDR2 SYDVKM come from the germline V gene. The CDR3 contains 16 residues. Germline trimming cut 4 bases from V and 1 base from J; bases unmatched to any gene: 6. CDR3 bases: TGTGCCAGCAGTTCGACAGGGTTGGGAACTAATGAAAAACTGTTTTTT. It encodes CASSSTGLGTNEKLFF. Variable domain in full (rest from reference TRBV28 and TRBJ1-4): DVKVTQSSRYLVKRTGEKVFLECVQDMDHENMFWYRQDPGLGLRLIYFSYDVKMKEKGDIPEGYSVSREKKERFSLILESASTNQTSMYLCASSSTGLGTNEKLFFGSGTQLSVL.

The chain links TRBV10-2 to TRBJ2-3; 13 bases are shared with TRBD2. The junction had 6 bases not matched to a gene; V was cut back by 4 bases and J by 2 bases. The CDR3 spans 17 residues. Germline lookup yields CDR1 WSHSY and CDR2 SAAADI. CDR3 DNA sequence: TGCGCCAGCAGTGGACTAGCGGGAGGCCGTCCCACAGATACGCAGTATTTT. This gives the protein CASSGLAGGRPTDTQYF.

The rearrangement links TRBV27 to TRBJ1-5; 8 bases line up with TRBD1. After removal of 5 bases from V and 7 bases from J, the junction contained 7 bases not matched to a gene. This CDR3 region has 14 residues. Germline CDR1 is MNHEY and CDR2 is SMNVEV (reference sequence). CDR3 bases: TGTGCCAGCAGTCCGACAGGGGAGGGCCAGCCCCAGCATTTT. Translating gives CASSPTGEGQPQHF.